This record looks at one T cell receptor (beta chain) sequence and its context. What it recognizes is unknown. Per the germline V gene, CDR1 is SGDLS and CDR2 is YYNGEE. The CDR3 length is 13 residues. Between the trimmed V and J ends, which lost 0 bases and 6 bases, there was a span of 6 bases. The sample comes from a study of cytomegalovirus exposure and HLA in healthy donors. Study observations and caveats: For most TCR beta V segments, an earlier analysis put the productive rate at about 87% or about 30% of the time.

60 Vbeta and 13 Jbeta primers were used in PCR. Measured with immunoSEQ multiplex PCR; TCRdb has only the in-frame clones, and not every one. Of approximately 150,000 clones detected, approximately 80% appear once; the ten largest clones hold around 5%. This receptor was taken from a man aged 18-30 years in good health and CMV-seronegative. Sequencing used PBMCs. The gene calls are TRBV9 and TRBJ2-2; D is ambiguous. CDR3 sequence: CASSVDPAGELFF. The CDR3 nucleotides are TGTGCCAGCAGCGTAGACCCAGCCGGGGAGCTGTTTTTT. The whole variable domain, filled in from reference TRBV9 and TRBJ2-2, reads DSGVTQTPKHLITATGQRVTLRCSPRSGDLSVYWYQQSLDQGLQFLIQYYNGEERAKGNILERFSAQQFPDLHSELNLSSLELGDSALYFCASSVDPAGELFFGEGSRLTVL.